This record looks at one T cell receptor (beta chain) sequence and its context. Its cognate antigen is unknown. Primers included in the PCR were 60 Vbeta and 13 Jbeta primers. Original processing notes: It was a later analysis that counted about 80 million unique TCR beta chains, of which 9 million to 13 million were shared. Repertoires were generated with immunoSEQ multiplex PCR, while TCRdb's copy carries only in-frame clones and drops some. From that table come the V and J calls and clone size; the DNA was used to work out D and trimming. The sample comprises 100,000 to 150,000 clones, 60% to 80% of which are singletons, and 0.95% to 1.4% rests with the top ten. The data belong to a study of cytomegalovirus exposure and HLA in healthy donors. Regarding the study as a whole: Both high specificity and high sensitivity reportedly marked the classifier's diagnosis of cytomegalovirus status.

The germline gives CDR1 SGHKS, CDR2 YYEKEE (reference sequence). V shed 5 bases and J 7 bases; nucleotides not matched to a gene: 9. This CDR3 region has 15 residues. The sample taken for sequencing was PBMCs. This receptor was obtained from a male donor in good health and CMV-seronegative. The chain links TRBV5-5 to TRBJ2-2, with 9 nucleotides matching TRBD1. The CDR3 DNA sequence: TGTGCCAGCAGGTGGGAGGACAGGGGCTTCGGGGAGCTGTTTTTT. It yields the protein CASRWEDRGFGELFF.